Listed here are 26 T cell receptor beta chains from one sample, sequenced in a study of graft-versus-host responses after intestinal transplantation. Their antigens are not known. The method was immunoSEQ multiplex PCR; TCRdb's version includes in-frame clones alone and lacks a portion of them. The sample includes under 65,000 clones, approximately 94% of them seen just once. Sequences were derived from unstimulated CD4+ T cells sorted from spleen or lymph node cells, sampled before transplant. These receptor sequences come from a human donor who was the organ donor for an intestinal transplant.

This clone was seen once. The genes are TRBV6-1 and TRBJ1-1; TRBD1 matches 7 bases. The V gene's germline CDR1 is MNHNS and CDR2 SASEGT. This CDR3 comprises 18 residues. The J segment lost 0 bases and the V segment lost 2 bases, leaving 12 bases of the junction unmatched. The CDR3: CASSELVRGGSMNTEAFF. The CDR3 region has the DNA TGTGCCAGCAGTGAATTGGTCAGGGGGGGTTCCATGAACACTGAAGCTTTCTTT.

This sequence joins TRBV7-9 and TRBJ2-7; no definite D call. Trimming shortened V by 1 base and J by 0 bases, and 7 bases separated the two germline ends. This CDR3 contains 14 residues. Per germline, CDR1 SEHNR and CDR2 FQNEAQ (reference sequence). The CDR3: CASSLGQLSYEQYF. The CDR3 DNA sequence: TGTGCCAGCAGCTTAGGACAACTCTCCTACGAGCAGTACTTC.

This clone was recorded a few times. V gene TRBV10-3 combines with J gene TRBJ1-3; a weak D match, TRBD1 (5 bases). Germline lookup yields CDR1 ENHRY and CDR2 SYGVKD. V was shortened by 4 bases and J by 2 bases, with 9 bases between the two germline ends. The length of the CDR3 is 14 residues. CDR3 in DNA: TGTGCCATCAGTGTTTTGGGGGCTGGAAACACCATATATTTT. Translation gives CAISVLGAGNTIYF.

This clone came up a few times. The rearrangement links TRBV6-1 to TRBJ1-3, with no clear D. The CDR3 is 17 amino acids. V was pared by 0 bases and J by 1 base, with 13 bases between. Germline values: CDR1 MNHNS, CDR2 SASEGT. CDR3 nucleotide sequence: TGTGCCAGCAGTGAAGCTTGGAGGGTAAGGTCTGGAAACACCATATATTTT. Translation: CASSEAWRVRSGNTIYF.

J is TRBJ2-5 and V is TRBV30; possibly TRBD1 for D (6 bases). Germline V lookup: CDR1 GTSNPN, CDR2 SVGIG (reference sequence). V was clipped by 5 bases and J by 5 bases, with 12 bases between them. The CDR3 runs to 12 residues. This CDR3 is CAWDTGSETQYF. The CDR3, as DNA: TGTGCCTGGGATACAGGGTCCGAGACCCAGTACTTC.

V and J are TRBV5-1 and TRBJ2-6, with D possibly being TRBD1 (6 bases). V was trimmed by 2 bases and J by 0 bases, leaving 18 bases between them. Germline loops: CDR1 SGHRS, CDR2 YFSETQ. The length of the CDR3 is 19 residues. The CDR3 DNA reads TGCGCCAGCAGCTTACAAGACAGGTTCTTGAGCTCTGGGGCCAACGTCCTGACTTTC. It translates to CASSLQDRFLSSGANVLTF. Drawing the rest from reference TRBV5-1 and TRBJ2-6, the complete variable domain is KAGVTQTPRYLIKTRGQQVTLSCSPISGHRSVSWYQQTPGQGLQFLFEYFSETQRNKGNFPGRFSGRQFSNSRSEMNVSTLELGDSALYLCASSLQDRFLSSGANVLTFGAGSRLTVL.

This clone was counted a single time. The rearrangement uses TRBV5-4 and TRBJ1-1; D might be TRBD1 (5 bases). Deletions cut 4 bases from V and 1 base from J, with 11 bases between. Germline V gene sequence: CDR1 SGHNT, CDR2 YYREEE (reference sequence). The CDR3 consists of 14 residues. CDR3 in amino acids: CASSPRGGNTEAFF. CDR3 coding DNA: TGTGCCAGCAGCCCCCGTGGGGGGAACACTGAAGCTTTCTTT.

On this clone: The same CDR3 also results from other DNA sequences found in this sample. The chain links TRBV12-5 to TRBJ1-5; D unclear. CDR3 size: 16 residues. CDR1 LGHNT and CDR2 FRNRAP come from the germline V gene. The ends were cut back, 0 bases at V and 4 bases at J, with 13 bases in the middle. The CDR3 DNA follows: TGTGCTAGTGGTTTGGTACAAGGGTACGGTAATCAGCCCCAGCATTTT. Translated: CASGLVQGYGNQPQHF.

V and J are TRBV5-1 and TRBJ1-1; 9 bases are shared with TRBD1. The CDR3 is made up of 16 amino acids. With V trimmed by 3 bases and J by 1 base, 7 bases remained unmatched. Germline V gene lookup returns CDR1 SGHRS and CDR2 YFSETQ. CDR3 sequence (DNA): TGCGCCAGCAGCTATGGCCGGACAGGGGAGAACACTGAAGCTTTCTTT. It is translated as CASSYGRTGENTEAFF.

J is TRBJ2-3 and V is TRBV7-2, with 12 bases aligning to TRBD2. The CDR3 covers 16 residues. V was pared by 1 base and J by 1 base, with 0 bases of the junction left unmatched. Germline V gives CDR1 SGHTA, CDR2 FQGNSA. CDR3 sequence: CASSLGLAGGTDTQYF. The CDR3 bases are TGTGCCAGCAGCTTAGGACTAGCGGGGGGCACAGATACGCAGTATTTT.

The table lists this clone with a count of one. The chain uses TRBV6-1 and TRBJ2-1; 10 nucleotides agree with TRBD2. The CDR3 is 15 amino acids. The trim removed 5 bases at V and 7 bases at J, leaving 8 bases unmatched. In germline, CDR1 is MNHNS, CDR2 SASEGT. The CDR3 nucleotides are TGTGCCAGCAGTTCCCAGCGGGGGGGCCGGAATGAGCAGTTCTTC. As protein: CASSSQRGGRNEQFF.

The count of this clone is one. The rearrangement joins TRBV7-2 to TRBJ1-2; 8 positions agree with TRBD1. With 4 bases clipped from V and 9 bases from J, the junction kept 4 bases outside the gene matches. Germline-derived CDR1 and CDR2 are SGHTA and FQGNSA. This CDR3 has 12 residues. The chain's CDR3 is CASSWTGRSYTF. The CDR3 DNA reads as TGTGCCAGCAGCTGGACAGGGAGAAGCTACACCTTC. Filled out from reference TRBV7-2 and TRBJ1-2, the complete variable domain reads GAGVSQSPSNKVTEKGKDVELRCDPISGHTALYWYRQSLGQGLEFLIYFQGNSAPDKSGLPSDRFSAERTGGSVSTLTIQRTQQEDSAVYLCASSWTGRSYTFGSGTRLTVV.

The rearrangement uses TRBV4-1 and TRBJ1-2, with TRBD1 as a possible D gene (5 bases). The CDR3 has 13 residues. Trimming stripped 8 bases from V and 5 bases from J, with 15 bases between. Germline V gives CDR1 MGHRA, CDR2 YSYEKL. CDR3 residues: CASHPGDSYGYTF. The CDR3 coding sequence is TGCGCCAGCCACCCTGGGGACTCTTATGGCTACACCTTC.

The genes are TRBV6-5 and TRBJ1-1; D is ambiguous. The V end was cut by 5 bases, the J end by 4 bases, with 8 bases between. Germline CDR1 reads MNHEY; CDR2 reads SVGAGI. There are 12 residues in the CDR3. The CDR3 DNA sequence: TGTGCCAGCAGTGCGTGGAGCACTGAAGCTTTCTTT. Its protein product is CASSAWSTEAFF.

The V call is TRBV27, the J call TRBJ1-1; no reliable D call. Germline values: CDR1 MNHEY, CDR2 SMNVEV (reference sequence). This CDR3 spans 13 amino acids. V was pared by 1 base and J by 1 base, with 4 bases between. The CDR3: CASSLLENTEAFF. For the CDR3, the DNA is TGTGCCAGCAGTTTATTAGAGAACACTGAAGCTTTCTTT.

Here the CDR3 reads CASSLALTSGGDEQYF. CDR3 sequence (DNA): TGTGCCAGCAGCTTAGCGTTAACTAGCGGGGGCGACGAGCAGTACTTC. The chain joins TRBV13 to TRBJ2-7, with 11 bases fitting TRBD2. The CDR3 runs 16 residues. With 1 base clipped from V and 5 bases from J, the junction kept 7 bases outside the gene matches. CDR1 is PRHDT and CDR2 is FYEKMQ in the germline V gene (reference sequence).

Concerning this clone itself: Other DNA sequences within the sample encode an identical CDR3. The V call is TRBV7-6, the J call TRBJ2-2, with 14 positions matching TRBD2. V was clipped by 9 bases and J by 6 bases; unmatched bases: 9. The CDR3 extends over 16 amino acids. Germline V gives CDR1 SGHVS, CDR2 FNYEAQ. As DNA, the CDR3 is TGTGCCAGTAGCGCGACTAGCGGGGGGGCCCCCGGGGAGCTGTTTTTT. Protein: CASSATSGGAPGELFF.

This chain connects TRBV7-9 to TRBJ2-3; D might be TRBD1 or TRBD2, each matching 6 bases. The CDR3 covers 16 residues. V was cut by 1 base and J by 2 bases, with 13 bases left in between. The V gene's germline CDR1 is SEHNR and CDR2 FQNEAQ (reference sequence). The CDR3, as DNA: TGTGCCAGCAGCTTAGGAGGGGGGCGGGCCACAGATACGCAGTATTTT. Translated, it gives CASSLGGGRATDTQYF.

The chain combines TRBV7-2 with TRBJ2-5; 11 bases line up with TRBD2. Trimming cost V 5 bases and J 3 bases; bases outside gene matches: 8. The CDR3 length is 16 residues. Germline V gene lookup returns CDR1 SGHTA and CDR2 FQGNSA. CDR3 sequence (DNA): TGTGCCAGCAGCGCCTATAGCGGGGGGGCCAAAGAGACCCAGTACTTC. Its protein is CASSAYSGGAKETQYF. The variable domain in full, with the rest retrieved from reference TRBV7-2 and TRBJ2-5, is GAGVSQSPSNKVTEKGKDVELRCDPISGHTALYWYRQSLGQGLEFLIYFQGNSAPDKSGLPSDRFSAERTGGSVSTLTIQRTQQEDSAVYLCASSAYSGGAKETQYFGPGTRLLVL.

V usage is TRBV10-3 and J usage is TRBJ2-7; D not resolved. The germline V gene has CDR1 ENHRY and CDR2 SYGVKD. V was cut by 10 bases and J by 0 bases, with 13 bases left in between. The CDR3 runs 13 residues. The CDR3 protein is CATHATFSYEQYF. CDR3 nucleotides: TGTGCCACCCACGCTACATTCTCCTACGAGCAGTACTTC.

The V gene is TRBV2, the J gene TRBJ2-1; maybe TRBD2 (5 bases). V dropped 4 bases and J dropped 0 bases, with 7 bases sitting between them. Germline V gene lookup returns CDR1 SNHLY and CDR2 FYNNEI. The CDR3 runs to 14 residues. The CDR3: CASSAGSSYNEQFF. CDR3 DNA sequence: TGTGCCAGCAGTGCGGGGAGCTCCTACAATGAGCAGTTCTTC.

The V call is TRBV18, the J call TRBJ2-2; 7 bases agree with TRBD1. Germline-derived CDR1 and CDR2 are KGHSH and LQKENI. The CDR3 loop spans 14 amino acids. Trimming removed 8 bases from V and 2 bases from J; junction bases left unmatched: 5. As DNA, the CDR3 is TGTGCCAGCGCACAGGGGCCCAACACCGGGGAGCTGTTTTTT. It specifies CASAQGPNTGELFF.

The chain employs TRBV4-1 and TRBJ2-5; no firm D call. CDR3 length equals 13 residues. The V gene's germline CDR1 is MGHRA and CDR2 YSYEKL. Trimming left V 5 bases short and J 3 bases short, with 10 bases between. CDR3 DNA sequence: TGCGCCAGCAGCAGACGGATAGAAGAGACCCAGTACTTC. Encoded protein: CASSRRIEETQYF.

The chain links TRBV7-9 to TRBJ1-2, with 8 positions matching TRBD1. The J segment lost 6 bases and the V segment lost 2 bases, leaving 2 bases of the junction unmatched. The CDR3 runs to 13 residues. Per germline, CDR1 SEHNR and CDR2 FQNEAQ (reference sequence). This CDR3 reads CASSLSGGHGYTF. The CDR3 bases are TGTGCCAGCAGCTTATCAGGGGGCCATGGCTACACCTTC. The full variable domain, in which reference TRBV7-9 and TRBJ1-2 provide the parts outside the CDR3, is DTGVSQNPRHKITKRGQNVTFRCDPISEHNRLYWYRQTLGQGPEFLTYFQNEAQLEKSRLLSDRFSAERPKGSFSTLEIQRTEQGDSAMYLCASSLSGGHGYTFGSGTRLTVV.

V usage is TRBV6-1 and J usage is TRBJ2-3, with TRBD2 matching 12 bases. The CDR3 sequence is 15 residues long. The germline V gene encodes CDR1 MNHNS and CDR2 SASEGT. Losses at the gene ends were 6 bases for V and 3 bases for J; bases not matched to a gene: 4. The CDR3 nucleotides are TGTGCCAGCAGACTAGCGGGGGGAGGTACAGATACGCAGTATTTT. Translated: CASRLAGGGTDTQYF.

V is TRBV2 and J is TRBJ2-1; D gene unclear. From germline, CDR1 is SNHLY and CDR2 FYNNEI. Trimming left V 4 bases short and J 9 bases short, with 16 bases between. The CDR3 is made up of 14 amino acids. CDR3 in amino acids: CASSVIPRSSEQFF. In DNA, the CDR3 is TGTGCCAGCAGTGTCATTCCCCGAAGTAGTGAGCAGTTCTTC.